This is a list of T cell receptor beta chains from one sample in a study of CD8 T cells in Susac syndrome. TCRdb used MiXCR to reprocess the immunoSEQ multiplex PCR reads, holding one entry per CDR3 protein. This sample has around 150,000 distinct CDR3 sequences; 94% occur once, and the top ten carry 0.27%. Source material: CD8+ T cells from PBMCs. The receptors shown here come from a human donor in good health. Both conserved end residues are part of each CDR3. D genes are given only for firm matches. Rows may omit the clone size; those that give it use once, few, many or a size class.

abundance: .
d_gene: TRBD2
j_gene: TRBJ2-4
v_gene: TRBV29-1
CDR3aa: CSAGGVDWPKNIQYF
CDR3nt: TGCAGCGCTGGGGGGGTCGATTGGCCCAAAAACATTCAGTACTTC

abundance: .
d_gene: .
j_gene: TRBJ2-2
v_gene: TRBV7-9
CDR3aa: CASSFGMNTGELFF
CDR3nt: TGTGCCAGCAGCTTTGGAATGAACACCGGGGAGCTGTTTTTT

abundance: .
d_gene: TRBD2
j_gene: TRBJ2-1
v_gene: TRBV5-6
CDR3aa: CASSLPSGTSDEQFF
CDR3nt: TGTGCCAGCAGCTTGCCTAGCGGGACCAGCGATGAGCAGTTCTTC

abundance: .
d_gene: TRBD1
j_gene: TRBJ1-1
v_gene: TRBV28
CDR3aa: CASSSGGNTEAFF
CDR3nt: TGTGCCAGCAGTTCAGGGGGGAACACTGAAGCTTTCTTT

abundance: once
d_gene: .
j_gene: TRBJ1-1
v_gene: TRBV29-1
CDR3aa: CSVFSGNTEAFF
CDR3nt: TGCAGCGTTTTCTCAGGAAACACTGAAGCTTTCTTT

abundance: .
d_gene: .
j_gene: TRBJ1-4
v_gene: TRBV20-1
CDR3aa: CSARDQLTNEKLFF
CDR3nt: TGCAGTGCTAGAGATCAGCTGACTAATGAAAAACTGTTTTTT

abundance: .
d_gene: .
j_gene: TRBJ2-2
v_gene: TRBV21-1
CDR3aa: CAITGGRAGELFF
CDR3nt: TGTGCCATCACAGGGGGTAGAGCCGGGGAGCTGTTTTTT

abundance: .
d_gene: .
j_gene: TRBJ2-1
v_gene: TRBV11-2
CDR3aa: CASSLNSFNEQFF
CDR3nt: TGTGCCAGCAGCTTGAACAGTTTCAATGAGCAGTTCTTC

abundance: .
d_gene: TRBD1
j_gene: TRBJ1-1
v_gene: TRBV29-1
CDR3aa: CSDGDRMSTEAFF
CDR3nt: TGCAGCGATGGGGACAGGATGAGTACTGAAGCTTTCTTT

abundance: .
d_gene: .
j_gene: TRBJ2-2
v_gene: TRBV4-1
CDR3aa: CASSQGSGETGELFF
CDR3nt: TGCGCCAGCAGCCAAGGATCGGGGGAGACCGGGGAGCTGTTTTTT

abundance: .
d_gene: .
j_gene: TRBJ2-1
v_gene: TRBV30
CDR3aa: CAWGVRHGEQFF
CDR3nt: TGTGCCTGGGGCGTTAGGCATGGTGAGCAGTTCTTC

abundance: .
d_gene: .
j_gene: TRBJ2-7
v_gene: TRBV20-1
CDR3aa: CSAEGTGDYEQYF
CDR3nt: TGCAGTGCAGAGGGGACGGGAGACTACGAGCAGTACTTC

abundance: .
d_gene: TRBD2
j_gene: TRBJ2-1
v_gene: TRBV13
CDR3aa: CASSPLTSGIQFF
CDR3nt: TGTGCCAGCAGCCCCCTCACTAGCGGGATACAGTTCTTC

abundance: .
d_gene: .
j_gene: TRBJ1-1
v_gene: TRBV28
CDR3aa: CASSQGAGDTEAFF
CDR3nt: TGTGCCAGCAGTCAAGGTGCAGGGGACACTGAAGCTTTCTTT

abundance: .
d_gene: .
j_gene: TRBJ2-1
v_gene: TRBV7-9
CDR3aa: CASSLSENEQFF
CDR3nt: TGTGCCAGCAGCTTATCTGAGAATGAGCAGTTCTTC

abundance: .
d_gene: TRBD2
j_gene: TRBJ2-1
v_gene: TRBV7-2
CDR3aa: CASSGMGTSGRAFNEQFF
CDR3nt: TGTGCCAGCAGCGGGATGGGGACTAGCGGGAGGGCCTTCAATGAGCAGTTCTTC

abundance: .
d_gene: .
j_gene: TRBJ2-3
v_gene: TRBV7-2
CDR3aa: CASSPYTDTQYF
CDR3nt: TGTGCCAGCAGCCCGTACACAGATACGCAGTATTTT

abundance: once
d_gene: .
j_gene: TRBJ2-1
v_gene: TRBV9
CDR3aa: CASSVDWAANEQFF
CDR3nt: TGTGCCAGCAGCGTAGATTGGGCGGCCAATGAGCAGTTCTTC

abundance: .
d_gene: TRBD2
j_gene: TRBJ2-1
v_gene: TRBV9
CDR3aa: CASSVAASGGYNEQFF
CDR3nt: TGTGCCAGCAGCGTAGCGGCTAGCGGGGGGTACAATGAGCAGTTCTTC

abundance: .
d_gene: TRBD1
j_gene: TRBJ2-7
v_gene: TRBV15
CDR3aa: CATSKTGAHEQYF
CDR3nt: TGTGCCACCAGCAAGACAGGGGCCCACGAGCAGTACTTC

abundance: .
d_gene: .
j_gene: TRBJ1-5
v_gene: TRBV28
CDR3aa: CASTLYRQEDQPQHF
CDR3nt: TGTGCCAGCACCCTGTACCGACAGGAAGATCAGCCCCAGCATTTT

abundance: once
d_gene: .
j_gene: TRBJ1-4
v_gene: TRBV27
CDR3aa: CASSLSPDATNEKLFF
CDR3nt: TGTGCCAGCAGTTTATCCCCGGATGCAACTAATGAAAAACTGTTTTTT

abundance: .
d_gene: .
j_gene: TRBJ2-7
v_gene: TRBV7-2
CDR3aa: CASSLGVAETYEQYF
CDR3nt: TGTGCCAGCAGCTTAGGGGTAGCAGAGACCTACGAGCAGTACTTC

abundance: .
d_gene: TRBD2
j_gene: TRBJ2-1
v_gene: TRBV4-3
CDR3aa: CASSQFAQSSGHNEQFF
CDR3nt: TGCGCCAGCAGCCAATTCGCTCAGAGTAGCGGGCACAATGAGCAGTTCTTC

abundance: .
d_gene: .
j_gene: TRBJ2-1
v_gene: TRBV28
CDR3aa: CASPNGSNEQFF
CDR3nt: TGTGCCAGCCCCAATGGGTCGAATGAGCAGTTCTTC